A selection of T cell receptor beta chains follows, all from one sample in a study of cytomegalovirus exposure and HLA in healthy donors. Sequenced by immunoSEQ multiplex PCR; TCRdb stores in-frame clones only, minus some. The sample has some 100,000 clones, about 79% seen once; the top ten hold about 3.1%. Sample: PBMCs. These receptors were obtained from a male donor in good health and CMV-seropositive. CDR3s include the opening cysteine and the closing phenylalanine or tryptophan. The order of the fields is D gene, V gene, clone size, J gene, CDR3 DNA, CDR3 protein. D genes are given only for firm matches. Size is stated for part of the rows, as once, few or many counts, or as a class when the clone is expanded.

d_gene: -
v_gene: TRBV5-6
abundance: -
j_gene: TRBJ1-5
CDR3nt: TGTGCCAGCAGCTTTCAGGGAAATAGCAATCAGCCCCAGCATTTT
CDR3aa: CASSFQGNSNQPQHF

d_gene: TRBD1
v_gene: TRBV2
abundance: -
j_gene: TRBJ1-5
CDR3nt: TGTGCCAGCAGCGCCGGGACAGGGTCCAATCAGCCCCAGCATTTT
CDR3aa: CASSAGTGSNQPQHF

d_gene: TRBD1
v_gene: TRBV28
abundance: -
j_gene: TRBJ2-5
CDR3nt: TGTGCCAGCAGTGACCAGGGACAGGGGGAAGAGACCCAGTACTTC
CDR3aa: CASSDQGQGEETQYF

d_gene: -
v_gene: TRBV12-5
abundance: -
j_gene: TRBJ2-5
CDR3nt: TGTGCTAGTGGTTCGGCTTGGGGAGAAGCCCAAGAGACCCAGTACTTC
CDR3aa: CASGSAWGEAQETQYF

d_gene: -
v_gene: TRBV18
abundance: -
j_gene: TRBJ1-2
CDR3nt: TGTGCCAGCTCACCCAACAGGGACGTACAAATGAGGTATGGCTACACCTTC
CDR3aa: CASSPNRDVQMRYGYTF

d_gene: -
v_gene: TRBV7-6
abundance: -
j_gene: TRBJ2-3
CDR3nt: TGTGCCAGCAGTTATAATACAGGCCCCACAGATACGCAGTATTTT
CDR3aa: CASSYNTGPTDTQYF

d_gene: -
v_gene: TRBV5-1
abundance: few
j_gene: TRBJ1-2
CDR3nt: TGCGCCAGCAGCTTGGGGGACTTCAACTATGGCTACACCTTC
CDR3aa: CASSLGDFNYGYTF

d_gene: -
v_gene: TRBV30
abundance: -
j_gene: TRBJ1-4
CDR3nt: TGTGCCTGGAGCCGGACTGGGGTTAATGAAAAACTGTTTTTT
CDR3aa: CAWSRTGVNEKLFF

d_gene: -
v_gene: TRBV6-6
abundance: -
j_gene: TRBJ1-2
CDR3nt: TGTGCCAGCAGCTCCCCCGAGAGAGCCGACTATGGCTACACCTTC
CDR3aa: CASSSPERADYGYTF

d_gene: -
v_gene: TRBV5-1
abundance: -
j_gene: TRBJ2-7
CDR3nt: TGCGCCAGCAGCTCCCAGGCGGGGGCCTCCTACGAGCAGTACTTC
CDR3aa: CASSSQAGASYEQYF

d_gene: TRBD1
v_gene: TRBV5-6
abundance: -
j_gene: TRBJ1-2
CDR3nt: TGTGCCAGCAGAGCCGGGACAGGGAGCGGCTATGGCTACACCTTC
CDR3aa: CASRAGTGSGYGYTF

d_gene: TRBD1
v_gene: TRBV29-1
abundance: -
j_gene: TRBJ1-5
CDR3nt: TGCAGCGTCACCAACGGACAGGGCGGTCAGCCCCAGCATTTT
CDR3aa: CSVTNGQGGQPQHF

d_gene: -
v_gene: TRBV7-6
abundance: -
j_gene: TRBJ1-6
CDR3nt: TGTGCCAGCAGCCTAGCCCGGGACACTAATTCACCCCTCCACTTT
CDR3aa: CASSLARDTNSPLHF

d_gene: -
v_gene: TRBV6-1
abundance: -
j_gene: TRBJ2-7
CDR3nt: TGTGCCAGCAACTCGTGGGGGGACGGTTCCTACGAGCAGTACTTC
CDR3aa: CASNSWGDGSYEQYF

d_gene: -
v_gene: TRBV6-5
abundance: -
j_gene: TRBJ1-1
CDR3nt: TGTGCCAGCAGTTACTCTAGTGTGAGACAGAACACTGAAGCTTTCTTT
CDR3aa: CASSYSSVRQNTEAFF

d_gene: -
v_gene: TRBV5-6
abundance: -
j_gene: TRBJ1-3
CDR3nt: TGTGCCAGCAGCAATAGAGCAAACACCATATATTTT
CDR3aa: CASSNRANTIYF

d_gene: -
v_gene: TRBV7-2
abundance: -
j_gene: TRBJ1-1
CDR3nt: TGTGCCAGCAGCCCTCGCCCGGGAAGGAACACTGAAGCTTTCTTT
CDR3aa: CASSPRPGRNTEAFF

d_gene: -
v_gene: TRBV2
abundance: few
j_gene: TRBJ2-7
CDR3nt: TGTGCCAGCAGTGATGCCGGGGAGCAGTACTTC
CDR3aa: CASSDAGEQYF

d_gene: TRBD2
v_gene: TRBV30
abundance: -
j_gene: TRBJ2-7
CDR3nt: TGTGCCTGGGGGGGCGGGGGGCTCCTTCCACAGTACTTC
CDR3aa: CAWGGGGLLPQYF

d_gene: TRBD1
v_gene: TRBV5-1
abundance: -
j_gene: TRBJ2-7
CDR3nt: TGCGCCAGCAGCTCTACAGGGGGCTCCTACGAGCAGTACTTC
CDR3aa: CASSSTGGSYEQYF

d_gene: TRBD1
v_gene: TRBV5-4
abundance: -
j_gene: TRBJ2-7
CDR3nt: TGTGCCAGCAGCTTGGACAGGGGGTACGAGCAGTACTTC
CDR3aa: CASSLDRGYEQYF

d_gene: -
v_gene: TRBV7-6
abundance: -
j_gene: TRBJ1-6
CDR3nt: TGTGCCAGCAGCTTAAAGGCAGGGGAGAATTCACCCCTCCACTTT
CDR3aa: CASSLKAGENSPLHF

d_gene: -
v_gene: TRBV6-5
abundance: -
j_gene: TRBJ1-5
CDR3nt: TGTGCCAGCAGGCGTCAGCGCTCCAATCAGCCCCAGCATTTT
CDR3aa: CASRRQRSNQPQHF

d_gene: -
v_gene: TRBV29-1
abundance: -
j_gene: TRBJ1-5
CDR3nt: TGCAGCGTTGCGGGCGGGCTAGATCAGCCCCAGCATTTT
CDR3aa: CSVAGGLDQPQHF

d_gene: -
v_gene: TRBV4-3
abundance: -
j_gene: TRBJ2-3
CDR3nt: TGCGCCAGCAGCCAAGATTGGCAGTTGACTCCAGATACGCAGTATTTT
CDR3aa: CASSQDWQLTPDTQYF

d_gene: TRBD1
v_gene: TRBV2
abundance: once
j_gene: TRBJ2-1
CDR3nt: TGTGCCAGCAGTTATCTTGGGACAGGGATAAGTGAGCAGTTCTTC
CDR3aa: CASSYLGTGISEQFF

d_gene: -
v_gene: TRBV5-6
abundance: -
j_gene: TRBJ1-1
CDR3nt: TGTGCCAGCAGCTTGAAAAACTCCCCGAACACTGAAGCTTTCTTT
CDR3aa: CASSLKNSPNTEAFF

d_gene: -
v_gene: TRBV30
abundance: -
j_gene: TRBJ1-6
CDR3nt: TGTGCCTGGAGTCCTTTACAGGGACGGTCACCCCTCCACTTT
CDR3aa: CAWSPLQGRSPLHF

d_gene: -
v_gene: TRBV30
abundance: few
j_gene: TRBJ1-5
CDR3nt: TGTGCCTGGAGTGTAGGGGACAATCAGCCCCAGCATTTT
CDR3aa: CAWSVGDNQPQHF

d_gene: -
v_gene: TRBV5-4
abundance: -
j_gene: TRBJ1-1
CDR3nt: TGTGCCAGCAGCTTGGACCTTCGCGGGACTGAAGCTTTCTTT
CDR3aa: CASSLDLRGTEAFF

d_gene: -
v_gene: TRBV7-9
abundance: -
j_gene: TRBJ2-5
CDR3nt: TGTGCCAGCACCGTTTATCAAGAGACCCAGTACTTC
CDR3aa: CASTVYQETQYF

d_gene: -
v_gene: TRBV18
abundance: -
j_gene: TRBJ2-3
CDR3nt: TGTGCCAGCTCACCGGGGGGGGCGTTCACAGATACGCAGTATTTT
CDR3aa: CASSPGGAFTDTQYF

d_gene: TRBD2
v_gene: TRBV14
abundance: -
j_gene: TRBJ2-3
CDR3nt: TGTGCCAGCAGAGCTAGAGCGGGGGGGAGCACAGATACGCAGTATTTT
CDR3aa: CASRARAGGSTDTQYF

d_gene: -
v_gene: TRBV30
abundance: -
j_gene: TRBJ1-2
CDR3nt: TGTGCCTGGAGTGGGACCGGGGTCTCTAACTATGGCTACACCTTC
CDR3aa: CAWSGTGVSNYGYTF

d_gene: -
v_gene: TRBV2
abundance: once
j_gene: TRBJ1-2
CDR3nt: TGTGCCAGCAGGGGGGACTCCCTACGATACGGCTACACCTTC
CDR3aa: CASRGDSLRYGYTF

d_gene: -
v_gene: TRBV19
abundance: once
j_gene: TRBJ2-7
CDR3nt: TGTGCCAGTACCCCTGAGTCGGGAGAGCAGTACTTC
CDR3aa: CASTPESGEQYF

d_gene: TRBD1
v_gene: TRBV6-5
abundance: -
j_gene: TRBJ2-7
CDR3nt: TGTGCCAGCAGTTACTCGGCAGGGGGCGCTTACGAGCAGTACTTC
CDR3aa: CASSYSAGGAYEQYF

d_gene: -
v_gene: TRBV30
abundance: few
j_gene: TRBJ1-1
CDR3nt: TGTGCCTGGAGTATGATGGGGGCGAGGAGCACTGAAGCTTTCTTT
CDR3aa: CAWSMMGARSTEAFF

d_gene: -
v_gene: TRBV19
abundance: once
j_gene: TRBJ1-3
CDR3nt: -
CDR3aa: CASTSGGVDSGNTIYF

d_gene: -
v_gene: TRBV7-9
abundance: -
j_gene: TRBJ2-3
CDR3nt: TGTGCCAGCAGCTCGGATACGCAGTATTTT
CDR3aa: CASSSDTQYF

d_gene: -
v_gene: TRBV7-6
abundance: once
j_gene: TRBJ2-7
CDR3nt: TGTGCCAGCGCCCCAGGGAGACAGGTGACCTACGAGCAGTACTTC
CDR3aa: CASAPGRQVTYEQYF

d_gene: -
v_gene: TRBV30
abundance: -
j_gene: TRBJ1-2
CDR3nt: TGTGCCTGGAGTTTCAATACAGGGATCGATGGTTACACCTTC
CDR3aa: CAWSFNTGIDGYTF

d_gene: TRBD2
v_gene: TRBV6-1
abundance: -
j_gene: TRBJ2-7
CDR3nt: TGTGCCAGCAGTGAACTAGCGGGGGGGCTGTACGAGCAGTACTTC
CDR3aa: CASSELAGGLYEQYF

d_gene: TRBD1
v_gene: TRBV5-1
abundance: -
j_gene: TRBJ2-1
CDR3nt: TGCGCCAGCAGCTGGGACAGAGAGGGGAATTGGTTCTCCTACAATGAGCAGTTCTTC
CDR3aa: CASSWDREGNWFSYNEQFF

d_gene: TRBD1
v_gene: TRBV29-1
abundance: -
j_gene: TRBJ1-2
CDR3nt: TGCAGCGTTCTGACAGGGGGCGGTAGTGGCTACACCTTC
CDR3aa: CSVLTGGGSGYTF

d_gene: -
v_gene: TRBV6-1
abundance: -
j_gene: TRBJ1-1
CDR3nt: TGTGCCAGCAGTGAGACACTTAACACTGAAGCTTTCTTT
CDR3aa: CASSETLNTEAFF

d_gene: -
v_gene: TRBV5-6
abundance: -
j_gene: TRBJ2-5
CDR3nt: TGTGCCAGCAGCGGCGACTGGCAAACAGGCCAAGAGACCCAGTACTTC
CDR3aa: CASSGDWQTGQETQYF

d_gene: -
v_gene: TRBV6-4
abundance: few
j_gene: TRBJ1-5
CDR3nt: TGTGCCAGCAGTGAAGTAAGAGGGCCTATACCCTATAGCAATCAGCCCCAGCATTTT
CDR3aa: CASSEVRGPIPYSNQPQHF

d_gene: TRBD2
v_gene: TRBV5-1
abundance: -
j_gene: TRBJ2-3
CDR3nt: TGCGCCAGCAGTTCCTTAGCGGGGGGCACAGATACGCAGTATTTT
CDR3aa: CASSSLAGGTDTQYF

d_gene: -
v_gene: TRBV5-4
abundance: -
j_gene: TRBJ2-3
CDR3nt: TGTGCCAGCAGCTTGGTACCCTCCCTAGCGTTCACAGATACGCAGTATTTT
CDR3aa: CASSLVPSLAFTDTQYF

d_gene: TRBD2
v_gene: TRBV10-3
abundance: -
j_gene: TRBJ2-1
CDR3nt: TGTGCCATCAGCGAGCCAGGACTAGCTACCTCCTACAATGAGCAGTTCTTC
CDR3aa: CAISEPGLATSYNEQFF

d_gene: -
v_gene: TRBV5-4
abundance: -
j_gene: TRBJ2-1
CDR3nt: TGTGCCAGCAGCCCCTACGGCTCCTACAATGAGCAGTTCTTC
CDR3aa: CASSPYGSYNEQFF

d_gene: -
v_gene: TRBV7-3
abundance: -
j_gene: TRBJ2-7
CDR3nt: TGTGCCAGCAGCCCTGCTCAGTCGCGGGGCATCTCCTACGAGCAGTACTTC
CDR3aa: CASSPAQSRGISYEQYF

d_gene: -
v_gene: TRBV1
abundance: once
j_gene: TRBJ2-2
CDR3nt: TGCACCAGCAGGAAAGCGGGGGACGATTTCACCGGGGAGCTGTTTTTT
CDR3aa: CTSRKAGDDFTGELFF

d_gene: -
v_gene: TRBV2
abundance: once
j_gene: TRBJ1-6
CDR3nt: TGTGCCAGCAGTGAACTGCGGGGACCAATTAATTCACCCCTCCACTTT
CDR3aa: CASSELRGPINSPLHF

d_gene: -
v_gene: TRBV18
abundance: few
j_gene: TRBJ1-1
CDR3nt: TGTGCCAGCTCACCACCCCAAAGCGCTGAAGCTTTCTTT
CDR3aa: CASSPPQSAEAFF

d_gene: -
v_gene: TRBV11-3
abundance: -
j_gene: TRBJ1-5
CDR3nt: TGTGCCAGCAGCCCAGCGGGAAATCAGCCCCAGCATTTT
CDR3aa: CASSPAGNQPQHF

d_gene: TRBD1
v_gene: TRBV4-3
abundance: -
j_gene: TRBJ1-2
CDR3nt: TGCGCCAGCAGCCCCGACGGACAGGAGTTGAACTATGGCTACACCTTC
CDR3aa: CASSPDGQELNYGYTF

d_gene: -
v_gene: TRBV19
abundance: -
j_gene: TRBJ2-6
CDR3nt: TGTGCCAGCTCGGAGGGGGCGGGGGCCAACGTCCTGACTTTC
CDR3aa: CASSEGAGANVLTF